This T cell receptor beta chain originates from a study of T-cell reconstitution after alpha-beta-depleted transplantation in children. General study findings and limits: Diversity and T-cell counts at one year after transplant derived mostly from new T cells.

On this clonotype: The antigen remains undetermined.

Unique molecular identifiers were incorporated when the TCRbeta library was constructed. TCRdb passed the PCR reads through MiXCR, listing each CDR3 protein once. The sample includes roughly 400,000 distinct CDR3 sequences, around two fifths of them seen just once. Deletions cut 1 base from V and 5 bases from J, with 14 bases between. The CDR3 totals 15 residues. CDR1 and CDR2 from the germline V gene are MDHEN and SYDVKM. The sequence derives from a girl aged 2 to 10 with aplastic anemia, due to receive a stem cell transplant. V usage is TRBV28 and J usage is TRBJ1-1; the D is unclear. The sequencing used PBMCs, collected before TCRalphabeta/CD19-depleted stem cell transplant. The CDR3 sequence: CASSLSGGSGTEAFF. In DNA, the CDR3 is TGTGCCAGCAGTTTATCGGGTGGAAGTGGGACTGAAGCTTTCTTT.